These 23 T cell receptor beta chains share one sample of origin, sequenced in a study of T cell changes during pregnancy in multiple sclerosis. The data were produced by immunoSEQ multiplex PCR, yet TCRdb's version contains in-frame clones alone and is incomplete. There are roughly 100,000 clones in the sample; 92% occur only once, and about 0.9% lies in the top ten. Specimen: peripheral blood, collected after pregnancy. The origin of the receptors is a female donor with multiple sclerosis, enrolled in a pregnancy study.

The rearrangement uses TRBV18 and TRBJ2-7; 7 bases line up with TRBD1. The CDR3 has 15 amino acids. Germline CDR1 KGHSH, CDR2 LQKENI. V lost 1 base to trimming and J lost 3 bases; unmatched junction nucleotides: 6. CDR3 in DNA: TGTGCCAGCTCACCACTGACAGGGCCCCTCTACGAGCAGTACTTC. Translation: CASSPLTGPLYEQYF.

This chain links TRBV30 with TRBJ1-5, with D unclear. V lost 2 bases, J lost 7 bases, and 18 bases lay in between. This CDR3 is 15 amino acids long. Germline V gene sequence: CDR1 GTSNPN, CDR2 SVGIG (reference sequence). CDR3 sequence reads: CAWSPRGLKGQPQHF. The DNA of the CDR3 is TGTGCCTGGAGTCCCCGGGGTCTGAAGGGACAGCCCCAGCATTTT.

The CDR3 coding sequence is TGTGCCAGCAGCTTGGGTCAGTGGGGGGGCCAGCCCCAGCATTTT. Translating it yields CASSLGQWGGQPQHF. This sequence joins TRBV7-4 and TRBJ1-5, with TRBD1 as a possible D gene (6 bases). V lost 3 bases and J lost 7, with 16 bases in between. There are 15 residues in the CDR3. The germline V gene encodes CDR1 SGHVT and CDR2 SQSDAQ.

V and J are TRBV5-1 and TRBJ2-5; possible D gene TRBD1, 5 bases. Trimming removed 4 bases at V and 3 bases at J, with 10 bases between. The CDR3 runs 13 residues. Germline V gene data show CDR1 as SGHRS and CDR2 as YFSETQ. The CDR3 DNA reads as TGCGCCAGCAGCCCGACAGAAGAAGAGACCCAGTACTTC. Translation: CASSPTEEETQYF.

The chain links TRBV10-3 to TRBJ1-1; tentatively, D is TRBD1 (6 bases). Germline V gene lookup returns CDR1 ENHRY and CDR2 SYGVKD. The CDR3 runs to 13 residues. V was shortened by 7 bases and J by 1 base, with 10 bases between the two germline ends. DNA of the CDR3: TGTGCCATCACTCGGACAGCGAACACTGAAGCTTTCTTT. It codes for CAITRTANTEAFF.

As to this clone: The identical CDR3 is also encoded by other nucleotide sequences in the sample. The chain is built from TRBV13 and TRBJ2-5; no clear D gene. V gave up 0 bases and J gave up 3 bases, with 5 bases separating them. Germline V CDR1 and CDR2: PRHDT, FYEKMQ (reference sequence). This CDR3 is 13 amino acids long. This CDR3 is CASSLGGEETQYF. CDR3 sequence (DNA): TGTGCCAGCAGCTTAGGAGGAGAAGAGACCCAGTACTTC.

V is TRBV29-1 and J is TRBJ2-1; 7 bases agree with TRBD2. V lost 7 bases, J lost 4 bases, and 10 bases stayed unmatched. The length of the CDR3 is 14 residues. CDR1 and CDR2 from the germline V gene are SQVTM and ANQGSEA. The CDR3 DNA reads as TGCAGCGCAACCGGGGGACTAAGGTACAATGAGCAGTTCTTC. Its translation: CSATGGLRYNEQFF.

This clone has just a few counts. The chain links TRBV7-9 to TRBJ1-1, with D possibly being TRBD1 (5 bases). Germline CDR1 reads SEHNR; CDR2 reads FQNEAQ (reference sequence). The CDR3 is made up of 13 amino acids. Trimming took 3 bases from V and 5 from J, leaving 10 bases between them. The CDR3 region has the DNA TGTGCCAGCAGCTTGGGGCGGGAGACTGAAGCTTTCTTT. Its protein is CASSLGRETEAFF.

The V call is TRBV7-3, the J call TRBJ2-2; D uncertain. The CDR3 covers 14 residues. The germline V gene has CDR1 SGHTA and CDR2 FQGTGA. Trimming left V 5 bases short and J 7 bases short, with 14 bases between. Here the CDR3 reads CASSLDAVIGELFF. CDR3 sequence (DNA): TGTGCCAGCAGCCTCGACGCGGTAATCGGGGAGCTGTTTTTT.

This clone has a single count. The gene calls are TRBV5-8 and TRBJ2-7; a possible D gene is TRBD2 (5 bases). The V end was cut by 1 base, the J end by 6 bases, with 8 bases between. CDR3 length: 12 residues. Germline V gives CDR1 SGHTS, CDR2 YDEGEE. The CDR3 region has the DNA TGTGCCAGCAGCTTGCGCCGGGGCGAGCAGTACTTC. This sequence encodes CASSLRRGEQYF.

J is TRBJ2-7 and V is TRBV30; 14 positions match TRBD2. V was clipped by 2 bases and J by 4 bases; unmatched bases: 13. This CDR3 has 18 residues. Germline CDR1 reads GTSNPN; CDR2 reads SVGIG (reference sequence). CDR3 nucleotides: TGTGCCTGGAGTCCATGGACTAGCGGGAGGACGGATGTGTACGAGCAGTACTTC. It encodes CAWSPWTSGRTDVYEQYF. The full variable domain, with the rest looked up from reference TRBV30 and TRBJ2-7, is SQTIHQWPATLVQPVGSPLSLECTVEGTSNPNLYWYRQAAGRGLQLLFYSVGIGQISSEVPQNLSASRPQDRQFILSSKKLLLSDSGFYLCAWSPWTSGRTDVYEQYFGPGTRLTVT.

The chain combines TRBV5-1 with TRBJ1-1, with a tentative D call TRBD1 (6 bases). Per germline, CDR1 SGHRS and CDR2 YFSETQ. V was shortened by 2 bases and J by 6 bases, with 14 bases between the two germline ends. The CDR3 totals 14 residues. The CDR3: CASSFTQGSSEAFF. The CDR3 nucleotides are TGCGCCAGCAGCTTCACACAGGGATCTTCTGAAGCTTTCTTT.

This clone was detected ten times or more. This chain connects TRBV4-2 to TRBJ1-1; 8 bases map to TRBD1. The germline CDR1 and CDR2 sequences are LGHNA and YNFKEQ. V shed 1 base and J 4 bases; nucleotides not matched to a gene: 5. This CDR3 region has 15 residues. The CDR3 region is CASSQAKTGGTEAFF. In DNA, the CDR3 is TGTGCCAGCAGCCAAGCTAAAACAGGGGGCACTGAAGCTTTCTTT.

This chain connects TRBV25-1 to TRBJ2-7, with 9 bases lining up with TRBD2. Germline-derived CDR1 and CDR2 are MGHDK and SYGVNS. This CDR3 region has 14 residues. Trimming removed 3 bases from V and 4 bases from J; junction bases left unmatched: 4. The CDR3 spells CASSDAGGPYEQYF. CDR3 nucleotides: TGTGCCAGCAGTGATGCGGGAGGGCCTTACGAGCAGTACTTC.

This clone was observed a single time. The CDR3 sequence: CASPRGGLYSYEQYF. The DNA of the CDR3 is TGTGCCAGCCCCCGGGGGGGCCTATACTCCTACGAGCAGTACTTC. The genes are TRBV9 and TRBJ2-7, with 8 positions matching TRBD2. The CDR3 contains 15 residues. Trimming removed 7 bases from V and 0 bases from J; junction bases left unmatched: 9. Germline V lookup: CDR1 SGDLS, CDR2 YYNGEE. The variable domain in full, with the rest retrieved from reference TRBV9 and TRBJ2-7, is DSGVTQTPKHLITATGQRVTLRCSPRSGDLSVYWYQQSLDQGLQFLIQYYNGEERAKGNILERFSAQQFPDLHSELNLSSLELGDSALYFCASPRGGLYSYEQYFGPGTRLTVT.

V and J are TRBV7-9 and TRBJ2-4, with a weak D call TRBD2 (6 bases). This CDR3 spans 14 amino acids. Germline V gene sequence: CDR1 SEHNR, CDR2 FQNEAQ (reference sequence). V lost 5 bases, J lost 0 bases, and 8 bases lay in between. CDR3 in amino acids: CASSNSGAKNIQYF. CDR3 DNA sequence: TGTGCCAGCAGCAATAGCGGAGCCAAAAACATTCAGTACTTC.

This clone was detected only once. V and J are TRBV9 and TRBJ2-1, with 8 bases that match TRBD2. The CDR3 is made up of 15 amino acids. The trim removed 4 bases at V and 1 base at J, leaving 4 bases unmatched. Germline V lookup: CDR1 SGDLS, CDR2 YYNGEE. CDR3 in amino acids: CASSSSGGSYNEQFF. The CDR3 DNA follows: TGTGCCAGCAGCTCCAGCGGGGGTTCCTACAATGAGCAGTTCTTC.

The CDR3 DNA sequence: TGTGCCAGCTCGGACAGGGGGGTAGATCAGCCCCAGCATTTT. The encoded protein is CASSDRGVDQPQHF. The chain joins TRBV2 to TRBJ1-5; 10 bases agree with TRBD1. The CDR3 covers 14 residues. The ends lost 8 bases at V and 5 bases at J; junction bases unmatched: 6. Germline V gene data show CDR1 as SNHLY and CDR2 as FYNNEI.

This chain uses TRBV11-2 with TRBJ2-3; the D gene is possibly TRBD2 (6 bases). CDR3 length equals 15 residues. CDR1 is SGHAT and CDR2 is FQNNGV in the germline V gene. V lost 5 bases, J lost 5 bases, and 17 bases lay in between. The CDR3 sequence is CASSPGIGGVDTQYF. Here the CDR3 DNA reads TGTGCCAGCAGCCCGGGGATTGGCGGGGTAGATACGCAGTATTTT.

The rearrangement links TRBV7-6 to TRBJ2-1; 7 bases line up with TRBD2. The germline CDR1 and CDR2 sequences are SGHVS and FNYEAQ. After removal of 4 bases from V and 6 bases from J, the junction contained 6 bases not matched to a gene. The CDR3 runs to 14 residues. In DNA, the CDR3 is TGTGCCAGCAGCTATTCAGCGGGGTCCAATGAGCAGTTCTTC. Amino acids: CASSYSAGSNEQFF.

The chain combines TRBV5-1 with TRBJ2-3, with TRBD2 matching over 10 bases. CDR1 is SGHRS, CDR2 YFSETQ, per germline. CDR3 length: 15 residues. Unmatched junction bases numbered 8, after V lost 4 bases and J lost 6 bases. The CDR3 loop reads CASSDQLAGTDTQYF. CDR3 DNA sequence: TGCGCCAGCAGCGACCAACTAGCGGGAACCGATACGCAGTATTTT. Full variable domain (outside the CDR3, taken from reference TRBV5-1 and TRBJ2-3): KAGVTQTPRYLIKTRGQQVTLSCSPISGHRSVSWYQQTPGQGLQFLFEYFSETQRNKGNFPGRFSGRQFSNSRSEMNVSTLELGDSALYLCASSDQLAGTDTQYFGPGTRLTVL.

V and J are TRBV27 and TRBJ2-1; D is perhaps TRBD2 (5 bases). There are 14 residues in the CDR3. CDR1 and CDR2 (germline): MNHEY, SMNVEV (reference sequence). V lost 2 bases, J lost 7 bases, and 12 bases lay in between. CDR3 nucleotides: TGTGCCAGCAGTTTAGTGAGTGGCGGGAATGAGCAGTTCTTC. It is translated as CASSLVSGGNEQFF.

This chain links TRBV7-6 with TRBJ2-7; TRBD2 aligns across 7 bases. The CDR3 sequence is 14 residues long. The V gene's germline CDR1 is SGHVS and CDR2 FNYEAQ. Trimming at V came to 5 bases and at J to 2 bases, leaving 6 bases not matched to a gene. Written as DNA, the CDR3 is TGTGCCAGCAGCCCAAGCGGGGTGGCCTACGAGCAGTACTTC. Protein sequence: CASSPSGVAYEQYF.